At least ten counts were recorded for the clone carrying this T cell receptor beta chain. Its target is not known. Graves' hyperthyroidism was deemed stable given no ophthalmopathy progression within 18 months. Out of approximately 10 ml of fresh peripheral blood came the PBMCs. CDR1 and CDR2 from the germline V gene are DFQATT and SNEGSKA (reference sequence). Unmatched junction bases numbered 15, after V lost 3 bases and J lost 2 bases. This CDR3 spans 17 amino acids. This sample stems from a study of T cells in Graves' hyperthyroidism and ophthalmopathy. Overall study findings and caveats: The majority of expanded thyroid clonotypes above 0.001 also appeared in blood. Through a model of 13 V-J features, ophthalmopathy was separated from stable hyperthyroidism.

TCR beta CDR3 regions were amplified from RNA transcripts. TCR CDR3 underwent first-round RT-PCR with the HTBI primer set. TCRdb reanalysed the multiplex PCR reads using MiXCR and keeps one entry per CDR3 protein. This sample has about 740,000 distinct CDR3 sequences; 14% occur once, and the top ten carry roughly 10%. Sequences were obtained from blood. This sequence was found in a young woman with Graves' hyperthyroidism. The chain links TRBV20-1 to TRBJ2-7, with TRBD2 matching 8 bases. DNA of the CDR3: TGCAGTGCTAGTCGCCAGGTCGGCGGGACTAGTCCCTACGAGCAGTACTTC. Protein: CSASRQVGGTSPYEQYF.